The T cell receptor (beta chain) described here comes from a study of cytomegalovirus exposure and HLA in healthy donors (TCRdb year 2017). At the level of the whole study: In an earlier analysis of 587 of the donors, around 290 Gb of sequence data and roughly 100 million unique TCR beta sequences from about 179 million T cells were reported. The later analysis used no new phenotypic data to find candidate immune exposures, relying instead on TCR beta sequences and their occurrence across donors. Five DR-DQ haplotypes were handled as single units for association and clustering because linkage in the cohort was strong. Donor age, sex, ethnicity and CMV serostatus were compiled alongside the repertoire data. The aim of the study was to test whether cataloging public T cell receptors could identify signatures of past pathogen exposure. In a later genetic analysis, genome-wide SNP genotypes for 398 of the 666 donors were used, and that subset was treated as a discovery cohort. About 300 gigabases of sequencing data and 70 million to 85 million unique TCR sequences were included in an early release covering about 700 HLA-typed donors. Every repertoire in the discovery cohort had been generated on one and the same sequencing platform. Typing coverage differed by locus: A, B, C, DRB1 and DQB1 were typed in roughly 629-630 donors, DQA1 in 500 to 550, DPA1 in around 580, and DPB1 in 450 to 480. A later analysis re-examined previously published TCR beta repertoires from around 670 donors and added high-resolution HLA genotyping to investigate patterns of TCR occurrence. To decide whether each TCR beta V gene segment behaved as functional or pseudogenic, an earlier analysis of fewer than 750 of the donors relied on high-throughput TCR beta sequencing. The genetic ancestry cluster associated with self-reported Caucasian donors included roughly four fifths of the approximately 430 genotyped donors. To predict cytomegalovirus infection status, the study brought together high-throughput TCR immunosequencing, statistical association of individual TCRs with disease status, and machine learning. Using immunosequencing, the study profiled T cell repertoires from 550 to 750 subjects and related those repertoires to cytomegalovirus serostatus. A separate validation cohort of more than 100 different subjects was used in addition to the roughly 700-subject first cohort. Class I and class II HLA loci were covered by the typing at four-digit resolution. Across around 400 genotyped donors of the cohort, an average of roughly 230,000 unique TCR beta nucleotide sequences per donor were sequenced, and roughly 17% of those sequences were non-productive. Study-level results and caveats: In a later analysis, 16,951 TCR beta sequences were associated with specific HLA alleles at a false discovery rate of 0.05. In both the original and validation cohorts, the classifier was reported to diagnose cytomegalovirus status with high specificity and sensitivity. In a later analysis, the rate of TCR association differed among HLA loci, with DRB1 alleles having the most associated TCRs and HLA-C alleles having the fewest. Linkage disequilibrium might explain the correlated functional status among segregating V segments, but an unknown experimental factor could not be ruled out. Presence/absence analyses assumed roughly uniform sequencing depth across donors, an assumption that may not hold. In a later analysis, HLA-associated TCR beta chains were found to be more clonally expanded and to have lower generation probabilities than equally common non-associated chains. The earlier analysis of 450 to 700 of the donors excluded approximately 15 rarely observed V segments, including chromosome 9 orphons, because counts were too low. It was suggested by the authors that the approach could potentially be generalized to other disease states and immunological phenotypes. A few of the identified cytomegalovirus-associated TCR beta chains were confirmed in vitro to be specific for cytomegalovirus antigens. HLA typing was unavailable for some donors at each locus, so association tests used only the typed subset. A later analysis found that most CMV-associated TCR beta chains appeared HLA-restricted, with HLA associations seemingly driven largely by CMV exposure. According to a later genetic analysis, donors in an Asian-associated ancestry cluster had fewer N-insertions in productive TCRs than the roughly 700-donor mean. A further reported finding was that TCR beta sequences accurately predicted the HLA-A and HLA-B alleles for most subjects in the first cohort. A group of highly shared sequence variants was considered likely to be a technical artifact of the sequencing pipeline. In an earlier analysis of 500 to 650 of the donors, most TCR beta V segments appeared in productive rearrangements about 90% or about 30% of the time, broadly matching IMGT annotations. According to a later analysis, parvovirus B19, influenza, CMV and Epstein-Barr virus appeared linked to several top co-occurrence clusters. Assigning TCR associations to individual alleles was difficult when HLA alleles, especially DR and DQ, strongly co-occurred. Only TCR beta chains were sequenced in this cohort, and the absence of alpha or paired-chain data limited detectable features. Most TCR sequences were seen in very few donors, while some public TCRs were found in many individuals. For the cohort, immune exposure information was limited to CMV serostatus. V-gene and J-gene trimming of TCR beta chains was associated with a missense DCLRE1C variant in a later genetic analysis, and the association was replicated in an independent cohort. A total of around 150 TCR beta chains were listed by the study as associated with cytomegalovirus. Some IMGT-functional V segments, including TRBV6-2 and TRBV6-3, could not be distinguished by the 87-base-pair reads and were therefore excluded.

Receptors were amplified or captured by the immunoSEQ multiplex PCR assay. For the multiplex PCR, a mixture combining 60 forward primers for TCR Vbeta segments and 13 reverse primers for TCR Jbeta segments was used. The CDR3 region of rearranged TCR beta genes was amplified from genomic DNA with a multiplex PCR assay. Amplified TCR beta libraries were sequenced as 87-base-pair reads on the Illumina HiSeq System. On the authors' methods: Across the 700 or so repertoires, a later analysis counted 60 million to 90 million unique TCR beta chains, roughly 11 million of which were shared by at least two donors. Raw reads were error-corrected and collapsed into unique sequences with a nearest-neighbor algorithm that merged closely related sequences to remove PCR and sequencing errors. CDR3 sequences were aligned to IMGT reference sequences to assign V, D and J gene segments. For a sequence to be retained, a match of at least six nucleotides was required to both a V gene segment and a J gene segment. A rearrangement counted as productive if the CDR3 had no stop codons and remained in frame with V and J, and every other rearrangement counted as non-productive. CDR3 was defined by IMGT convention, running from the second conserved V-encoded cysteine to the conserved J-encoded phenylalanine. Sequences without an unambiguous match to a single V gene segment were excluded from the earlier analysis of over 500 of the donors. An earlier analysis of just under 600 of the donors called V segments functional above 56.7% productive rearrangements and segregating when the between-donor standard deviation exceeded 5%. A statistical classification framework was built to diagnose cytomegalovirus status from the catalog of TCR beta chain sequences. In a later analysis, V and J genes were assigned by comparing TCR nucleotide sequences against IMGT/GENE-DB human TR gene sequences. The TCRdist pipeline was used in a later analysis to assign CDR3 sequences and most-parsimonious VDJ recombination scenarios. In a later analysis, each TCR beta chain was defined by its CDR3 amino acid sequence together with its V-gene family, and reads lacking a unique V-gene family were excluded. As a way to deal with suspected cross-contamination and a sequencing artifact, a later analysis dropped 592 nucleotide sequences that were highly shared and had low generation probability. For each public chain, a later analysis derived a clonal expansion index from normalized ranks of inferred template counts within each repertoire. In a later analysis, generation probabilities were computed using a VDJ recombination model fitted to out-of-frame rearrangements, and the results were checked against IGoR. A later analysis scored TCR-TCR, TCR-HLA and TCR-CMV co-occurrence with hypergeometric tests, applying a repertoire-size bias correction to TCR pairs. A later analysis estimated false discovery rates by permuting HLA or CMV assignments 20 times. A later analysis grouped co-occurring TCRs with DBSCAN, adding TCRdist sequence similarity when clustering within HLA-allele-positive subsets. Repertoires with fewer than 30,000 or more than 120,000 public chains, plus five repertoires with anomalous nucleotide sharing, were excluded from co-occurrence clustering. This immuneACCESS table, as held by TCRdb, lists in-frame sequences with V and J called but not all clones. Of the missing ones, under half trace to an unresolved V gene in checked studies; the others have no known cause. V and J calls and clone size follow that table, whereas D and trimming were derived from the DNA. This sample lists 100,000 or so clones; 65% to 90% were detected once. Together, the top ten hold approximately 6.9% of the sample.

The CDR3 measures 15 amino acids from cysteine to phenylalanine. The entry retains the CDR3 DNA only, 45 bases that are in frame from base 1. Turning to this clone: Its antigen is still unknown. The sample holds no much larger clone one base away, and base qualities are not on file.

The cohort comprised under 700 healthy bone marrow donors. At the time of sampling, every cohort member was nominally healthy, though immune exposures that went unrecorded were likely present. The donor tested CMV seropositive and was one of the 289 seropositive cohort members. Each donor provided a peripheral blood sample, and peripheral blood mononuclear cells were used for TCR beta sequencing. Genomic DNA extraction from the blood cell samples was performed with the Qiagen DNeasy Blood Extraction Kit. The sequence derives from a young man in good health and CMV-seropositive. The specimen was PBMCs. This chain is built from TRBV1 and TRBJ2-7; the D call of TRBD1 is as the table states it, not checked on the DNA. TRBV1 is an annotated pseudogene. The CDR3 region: CTSSQGGASSYEQYF. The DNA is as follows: TGCACCAGCAGCCAGGGTGGGGCGAGTTCCTACGAGCAGTACTTC.